The clone carrying this T cell receptor beta chain showed up just a few times. Its antigen is unidentified. This sample was included in a study of identifying expanded T cells in peripheral blood. Findings of the study overall: Differentially abundant clones: 1 to 1.5 between replicates, around 17 at approximately 13 days, less than 25 at four. Approximately 2-week clone count variance significantly increased as total template count grew.

Collection occurred without any documented infections or immune events in donors. Sequenced by immunoSEQ multiplex PCR; TCRdb stores in-frame clones only, minus some. The sample contains more than 50,000 clones, around four fifths of which appear only once. Trimming stripped 4 bases from V and 7 bases from J, with 20 bases between. The germline V gene encodes CDR1 SGHDT and CDR2 YYEEEE. The CDR3 runs 15 residues. The V and J genes are TRBV5-6 and TRBJ2-5; D may match TRBD1 or TRBD2 (6 bases each). The receptor was derived from a person aged 18 to 70 in good health. What was sequenced was blood. Here the CDR3 DNA reads TGTGCCAGCAGCGAGAGAGACATTGGAGGGGGGACCCAGTACTTC. This sequence encodes CASSERDIGGGTQYF.